This TCR beta chain was recorded in a study of technical replicates of blood from several donors. Sequencing was performed with immunoSEQ multiplex PCR; in TCRdb, only in-frame clones are kept and a portion is missing. Found here are 83,000 or so clones, around nine tenths of them singletons; the top ten hold about 0.26%. Germline V lookup: CDR1 DFQATT, CDR2 SNEGSKA (reference sequence). This CDR3 comprises 11 residues. V was trimmed by 0 bases and J by 10 bases, leaving 9 bases between them. Input material: T cells isolated from PBMCs. The J gene is TRBJ2-5, the V gene TRBV20-1; tentatively, D is TRBD2 (5 bases). This clonotype originated in a human donor in good health. CDR3 in DNA: TGCAGTGCTAGAGAGGGAGAGGGCCAGTACTTC. Its translation: CSAREGEGQYF.